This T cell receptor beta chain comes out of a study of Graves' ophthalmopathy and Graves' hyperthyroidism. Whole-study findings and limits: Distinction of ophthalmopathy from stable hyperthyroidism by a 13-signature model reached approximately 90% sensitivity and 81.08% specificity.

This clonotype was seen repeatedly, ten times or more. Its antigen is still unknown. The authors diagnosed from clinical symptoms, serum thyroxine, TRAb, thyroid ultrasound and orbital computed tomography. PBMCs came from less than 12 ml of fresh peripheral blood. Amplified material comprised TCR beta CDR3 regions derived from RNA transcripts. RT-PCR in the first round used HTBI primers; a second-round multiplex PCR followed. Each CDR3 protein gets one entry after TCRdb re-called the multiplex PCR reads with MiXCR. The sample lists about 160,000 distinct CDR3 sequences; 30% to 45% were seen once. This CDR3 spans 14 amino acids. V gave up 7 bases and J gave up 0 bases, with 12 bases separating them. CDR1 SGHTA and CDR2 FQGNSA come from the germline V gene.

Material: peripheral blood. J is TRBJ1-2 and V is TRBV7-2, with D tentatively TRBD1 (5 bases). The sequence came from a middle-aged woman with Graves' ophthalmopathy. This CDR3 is CASTMTVSNYGYTF. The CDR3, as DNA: TGTGCCAGCACCATGACAGTCTCTAACTATGGCTACACCTTC.